Shown below are 15 T cell receptor beta chains from a single sample sequenced in a study of blood T cells in healthy people across ages. Primed by a sample-barcoded 5' primer and a J-beta primer mix, a second PCR proceeded for roughly 6 to 12 cycles. TCRdb redid the calling of the 5' RACE reads with MiXCR, one entry per CDR3 protein. Among 650,000 to 1,000,000 distinct CDR3 sequences listed, roughly 46% were seen once. What was sequenced was blood. These receptors originate from a man older than 75 in good health.

This chain links TRBV5-6 with TRBJ2-5, with TRBD1 matching 9 bases. The CDR3 spans 16 residues. The ends lost 0 bases at V and 5 bases at J; junction bases unmatched: 8. Per germline, CDR1 SGHDT and CDR2 YYEEEE. CDR3 in amino acids: CASSLAPGQGYETQYF. The CDR3 region has the DNA TGTGCCAGCAGCTTGGCCCCGGGACAGGGTTATGAGACCCAGTACTTC.

The chain links TRBV11-3 to TRBJ2-1, with no clear D. CDR3 size: 14 residues. Trimming took off 3 bases at V and 3 bases at J, with 9 bases between the two ends. Germline CDR1 is SGHNT and CDR2 is YENEEA. The CDR3 is CASSFGPLYNEQFF. CDR3 coding DNA: TGTGCCAGCAGCTTTGGACCTCTCTACAATGAGCAGTTCTTC.

V and J are TRBV10-3 and TRBJ2-1; 7 bases fit TRBD2. Trimming removed 5 bases from V and 4 bases from J; junction bases left unmatched: 14. The CDR3 spans 17 residues. Germline V gene lookup returns CDR1 ENHRY and CDR2 SYGVKD. CDR3 amino acids: CAISSPLAGLTYNEQFF. Here the CDR3 DNA reads TGTGCCATCAGTTCCCCTTTAGCGGGTCTCACTTACAATGAGCAGTTCTTC.

The chain couples TRBV5-1 to TRBJ1-2; 9 bases line up with TRBD1. The CDR3 contains 15 residues. With 3 bases clipped from V and 8 bases from J, the junction kept 11 bases outside the gene matches. Germline V lookup: CDR1 SGHRS, CDR2 YFSETQ. CDR3: CASSSSVQGARGYTF. DNA of the CDR3: TGCGCCAGCAGCTCGTCGGTACAGGGGGCGCGGGGCTACACCTTC. Full variable domain (missing parts from reference TRBV5-1 and TRBJ1-2): KAGVTQTPRYLIKTRGQQVTLSCSPISGHRSVSWYQQTPGQGLQFLFEYFSETQRNKGNFPGRFSGRQFSNSRSEMNVSTLELGDSALYLCASSSSVQGARGYTFGSGTRLTVV.

This sequence joins TRBV28 and TRBJ2-7; 9 bases fit TRBD1. The DNA end favors TRBJ2-5, so the J call may be wrong. In germline, CDR1 is MDHEN, CDR2 SYDVKM. CDR3 length: 16 residues. CDR3 in amino acids: CASSLVRGTGRETQYF. Here the CDR3 DNA reads TGTGCCAGCAGTTTAGTAAGGGGGACAGGGAGAGAGACCCAGTACTTC.

This sequence joins TRBV6-2 or TRBV6-3 and TRBJ2-1; a weak D match, TRBD1 (6 bases). V dropped 3 bases and J dropped 0 bases, with 9 bases sitting between them. The CDR3 totals 15 residues. Germline-derived CDR1 and CDR2 are MNHEY and SVGEGT. The CDR3 sequence: CASSYGGISYNEQFF. CDR3 DNA sequence: TGTGCCAGCAGTTATGGGGGCATCTCCTACAATGAGCAGTTCTTC.

This clonotype was observed a handful of times. The chain combines TRBV7-2 with TRBJ2-4; 8 nucleotides line up with TRBD1. Matching the DNA end better, TRBJ2-7 makes the J call doubtful. Per the germline V gene, CDR1 is SGHTA and CDR2 is FQGNSA. The length of the CDR3 is 14 residues. As DNA, the CDR3 is TGTGCCAGCAGCTTATACCCAGGGGGCGTCGAGCAGTACTTC. It yields the protein CASSLYPGGVEQYF.

The V call is TRBV29-1, the J call TRBJ2-3; D not certain. Trimming left V 0 bases short and J 0 bases short, with 13 bases between. Germline V CDR1 and CDR2: SQVTM, ANQGSEA. The CDR3 is 16 residues long. The CDR3 region has the DNA TGCAGCGTTGAAGACCGATTCTCCTCAAGCACAGATACGCAGTATTTT. Encoded protein: CSVEDRFSSSTDTQYF.

The chain joins TRBV29-1 to TRBJ2-4; maybe TRBD1 (5 bases). Near its end, the DNA agrees better with TRBJ2-7, so the J call may be wrong. CDR1 is SQVTM, CDR2 ANQGSEA, per germline. There are 13 residues in the CDR3. The CDR3 here is CSVRGWGTYEQYF. The CDR3 DNA is TGCAGCGTTAGGGGCTGGGGAACCTACGAGCAGTACTTC.

In regard to this clonotype: A single base separates this from a much larger clone, so it may be a read error. The chain links TRBV4-2 to TRBJ2-6, with D perhaps matching TRBD2 (6 bases). The CDR3 is made up of 17 amino acids. Trimming pared 2 bases from V and 2 bases from J, leaving 13 bases between. The V gene's germline CDR1 is LGHNA and CDR2 YNFKEQ. The CDR3 loop reads CASSQYPGGAGANVLTF. The CDR3 region has the DNA TGTGCCAGCAGCCAATATCCTGGCGGGGCTGGGGCCAACGTCCTGACTTTC.

At least ten counts were recorded for this clonotype. J is TRBJ2-5 and V is TRBV20-1; the match to TRBD2 covers 13 bases. CDR3 length: 15 amino acids. With 5 bases clipped from V and 3 bases from J, the junction kept 6 bases outside the gene matches. The V gene's germline CDR1 is DFQATT and CDR2 SNEGSKA (reference sequence). The CDR3 region has the DNA TGCAGTGCTGGAGGACTAGCGGGAGAGGAAGAGACCCAGTACTTC. The encoded protein is CSAGGLAGEEETQYF.

Ten or more counts support this clonotype. V usage is TRBV29-1 and J usage is TRBJ2-7; 7 positions match TRBD1. Per germline, CDR1 SQVTM and CDR2 ANQGSEA. The CDR3 consists of 14 residues. V shed 7 bases and J 3 bases; nucleotides not matched to a gene: 12. The CDR3 bases are TGCAGCGGCGGTGGCTACGGGGACAGCTACGAGCAGTACTTC. Protein product: CSGGGYGDSYEQYF.

The CDR3 is CASKRTSEGSLAKNIQYF. The CDR3 region has the DNA TGTGCCAGCAAAAGGACTAGCGAGGGAAGTTTAGCCAAAAACATTCAGTACTTC. This chain uses TRBV27 with TRBJ2-4; 9 bases fit TRBD2. CDR3 length equals 18 residues. V was clipped by 7 bases and J by 0 bases; unmatched bases: 13. Germline V CDR1 and CDR2: MNHEY, SMNVEV (reference sequence).

The table lists this clonotype with many counts. The chain joins TRBV5-1 to TRBJ2-1; D not resolved. The CDR3 contains 13 residues. Germline CDR1 and CDR2: SGHRS and YFSETQ. Deletions cut 0 bases from V and 2 bases from J, with 3 bases between. DNA of the CDR3: TGCGCCAGCAGCTTGGACACCTACAATGAGCAGTTCTTC. The encoded protein is CASSLDTYNEQFF.

The chain combines TRBV2 with TRBJ2-3; 8 positions match TRBD2. Looked up from germline, CDR1 is SNHLY and CDR2 is FYNNEI. The V and J ends lost 8 bases and 5 bases, in that order; junction bases with no gene match: 12. The CDR3 covers 15 residues. Written as DNA, the CDR3 is TGTGCCAGCTCGAAACTAGCGGCAACAAAAGATACGCAGTATTTT. It is translated as CASSKLAATKDTQYF.